The next 23 T cell receptor beta chains were all read from a single sample in a study of neurological immune-mediated disorders (dated 2019 in TCRdb). The method was 5' RACE. Sequenced using an Illumina HiSeq 2500. The public reads were reprocessed in TCRdb via fastp at Q25 and MiXCR, keeping in-frame beta chains. Merged by CDR3 protein, the rows form single entries marked with the most common genes and DNA. The sample table holds 66,000 or so distinct CDR3 sequences, of which around 5% were seen once. About 2.8% of the sample goes to the ten largest clones. Sequenced input: PBMCs. These receptors all stem from a woman aged 30 to 39 with multiple sclerosis.

In this sample, this clonotype turned up many times. The chain joins TRBV4-1 to TRBJ2-3; D unclear. The CDR3 has 14 amino acids. CDR1 and CDR2 from the germline V gene are MGHRA and YSYEKL. The ends were cut back, 0 bases at V and 3 bases at J, with 7 bases in the middle. Here the CDR3 DNA reads TGCGCCAGCAGCCAAGAAGTAGGGACAGATACGCAGTATTTT. Translating gives CASSQEVGTDTQYF.

At least ten counts were recorded for this clonotype. The rearrangement links TRBV15 to TRBJ2-3; D remains unclear. CDR3 length: 16 amino acids. Germline CDR1 is LNHNV and CDR2 is YYDKDF (reference sequence). V lost 0 bases to trimming and J lost 4 bases, with 14 bases between them. CDR3 protein: CATSREANYPPDTQYF. In DNA, the CDR3 is TGTGCCACCAGCAGAGAAGCGAACTACCCCCCAGATACGCAGTATTTT. The full variable domain, its missing parts supplied by reference TRBV15 and TRBJ2-3, is DAMVIQNPRYQVTQFGKPVTLSCSQTLNHNVMYWYQQKSSQAPKLLFHYYDKDFNNEADTPDNFQSRRPNTSFCFLDIRSPGLGDTAMYLCATSREANYPPDTQYFGPGTRLTVL.

This clonotype appeared a few times. J is TRBJ1-1 and V is TRBV5-6, with D uncertain. The CDR3 is 11 residues long. Trimming stripped 5 bases from V and 7 bases from J, with 9 bases between. Germline V gene lookup returns CDR1 SGHDT and CDR2 YYEEEE. The CDR3 sequence is CASRGFNEAFF. The CDR3 DNA follows: TGTGCCAGCAGGGGCTTCAATGAAGCTTTCTTT.

The sample holds many counts of this clonotype. This chain's CDR3 is CASSRHSRDNQPQHF. The CDR3 nucleotides are TGTGCCAGCAGCCGACACTCCAGGGACAATCAGCCCCAGCATTTT. The J gene is TRBJ1-5, the V gene TRBV5-6; D may be TRBD1 (5 bases). CDR1 SGHDT and CDR2 YYEEEE come from the germline V gene. The CDR3 length is 15 residues. The V end was cut by 4 bases, the J end by 3 bases, with 14 bases between.

The table lists this clonotype with many counts. The V gene is TRBV12-3 or TRBV12-4, the J gene TRBJ2-1; perhaps D is TRBD1 or TRBD2 (5 bases each). V was trimmed by 4 bases and J by 6 bases, leaving 16 bases between them. This CDR3 has 15 residues. CDR3: CASSSSGVRGNEQFF. The CDR3 region has the DNA TGTGCCAGCAGTTCCTCCGGGGTAAGGGGCAATGAGCAGTTCTTC.

This clonotype was found many times. V and J are TRBV6-6 and TRBJ2-1; TRBD2 matches 9 bases. Germline V gene data show CDR1 as MNHNY and CDR2 as SVGAGI (reference sequence). CDR3 length equals 16 residues. V lost 6 bases and J lost 10; bases outside the gene matches: 16. Here the CDR3 reads CASSQNLGGGDGEQFF. The CDR3 nucleotides are TGTGCCAGCAGCCAGAACCTTGGCGGGGGGGATGGGGAGCAGTTCTTC.

This clonotype was recorded many times. CDR3 region: CASSADWNSPLHF. The CDR3 nucleotides read TGTGCCAGCAGCGCCGACTGGAATTCACCCCTCCACTTT. The V and J genes are TRBV7-2 and TRBJ1-6, with D unresolved. This CDR3 contains 13 residues. V lost 5 bases to trimming and J lost 7 bases, with 9 bases between them. Germline V gene sequence: CDR1 SGHTA, CDR2 FQGNSA.

This clonotype was recorded at least ten times. V gene TRBV12-3 or TRBV12-4 combines with J gene TRBJ1-5; D is perhaps TRBD1 (5 bases). V was shortened by 3 bases and J by 2 bases, with 11 bases between the two germline ends. The CDR3 totals 15 residues. The CDR3 DNA sequence: TGTGCCAGCAGTTTTATGGTGGGGGGCAATCAGCCCCAGCATTTT. The encoded protein is CASSFMVGGNQPQHF.

The gene calls are TRBV6-5 and TRBJ1-2; 9 bases line up with TRBD1. Germline V gene data show CDR1 as MNHEY and CDR2 as SVGAGI. The V gene end was trimmed by 0 bases and the J gene end by 0 bases; junction bases not matched to a gene: 5. CDR3 length: 17 residues. CDR3 sequence reads: CASSYSMGTGTNYGYTF. The CDR3 region has the DNA TGTGCCAGCAGTTACTCGATGGGGACAGGGACTAACTATGGCTACACCTTC.

As regards this clonotype: A read error is possible here, since a much larger clone lies one base away. This chain joins TRBV12-3 or TRBV12-4 and TRBJ1-1, with TRBD1 matching over 8 bases. This CDR3 comprises 12 residues. After removal of 1 base from V and 11 bases from J, the junction contained 3 bases not matched to a gene. The CDR3 is CASSLGQGTAFF. The CDR3 coding sequence is TGTGCCAGCAGTTTAGGACAGGGGACCGCTTTCTTT.

The sample holds many counts of this clonotype. The chain links TRBV20-1 to TRBJ2-3; maybe TRBD2 (5 bases). From germline, CDR1 is DFQATT and CDR2 SNEGSKA (reference sequence). The CDR3 is made up of 11 amino acids. V lost 3 bases and J 9 bases, leaving 10 bases between the germline ends. This CDR3 is CSARDSSTQYF. The CDR3 DNA reads TGCAGTGCTAGGGACTCCAGCACGCAGTATTTT.

This clonotype occurred many times. The chain couples TRBV24-1 to TRBJ2-2; D is undetermined. This CDR3 has 13 amino acids. V was trimmed by 2 bases and J by 4 bases, leaving 4 bases between them. Germline CDR1 is KGHDR and CDR2 is SFDVKD. CDR3: CATSDSTTGELFF. In DNA form, the CDR3 reads TGTGCCACCAGTGATTCTACCACCGGGGAGCTGTTTTTT.

This clonotype was seen a handful of times. This chain links TRBV20-1 with TRBJ2-1; 13 nucleotides line up with TRBD2. V lost 6 bases, J lost 8 bases, and 7 bases stayed unmatched. CDR3 length: 14 amino acids. Germline V lookup: CDR1 DFQATT, CDR2 SNEGSKA (reference sequence). This CDR3 is CSALTSGGPHEQFF. CDR3 bases: TGCAGTGCCCTGACTAGCGGGGGGCCCCATGAGCAGTTCTTC.

In its sample, this clonotype was seen many times. The chain uses TRBV20-1 and TRBJ1-5; TRBD1 is a possible D gene (6 bases). In germline, CDR1 is DFQATT, CDR2 SNEGSKA (reference sequence). The germline V and J ends were trimmed by 3 bases and 3 bases, with 15 bases remaining between them. CDR3 length: 15 residues. The CDR3 sequence is CSASWAGEFNQPQHF. The DNA for the CDR3 is TGCAGTGCTAGTTGGGCAGGGGAATTCAATCAGCCCCAGCATTTT.

This clonotype was observed a handful of times. The gene calls are TRBV27 and TRBJ1-1; D gene ambiguous. The germline V and J ends were trimmed by 5 bases and 0 bases, with 7 bases remaining between them. Germline V gene lookup returns CDR1 MNHEY and CDR2 SMNVEV (reference sequence). CDR3 length: 13 amino acids. The chain's CDR3 is CASSPGVNTEAFF. CDR3 DNA: TGTGCCAGCAGTCCGGGCGTGAACACTGAAGCTTTCTTT.

This clonotype came up many times. The chain employs TRBV20-1 and TRBJ1-1, with D perhaps matching TRBD1 (6 bases). Germline loops: CDR1 DFQATT, CDR2 SNEGSKA (reference sequence). This CDR3 region has 13 residues. The CDR3 sequence: CAARGAMNTEAFF. CDR3 coding DNA: TGCGCTGCCCGGGGGGCCATGAACACTGAAGCTTTCTTT.

The table lists this clonotype with a few counts. The chain uses TRBV29-1 and TRBJ2-7; 8 bases fit TRBD1. The germline V gene encodes CDR1 SQVTM and CDR2 ANQGSEA. V was clipped by 6 bases and J by 6 bases; unmatched bases: 13. CDR3 size: 14 residues. DNA of the CDR3: TGCAGCGTGACCCCCGGGACAGGCTGGGCCGAGCAGTACTTC. Translated, it gives CSVTPGTGWAEQYF.

This clonotype came up a few times. The junction shows a germline mismatch at one end, possibly a read error. The CDR3 nucleotides read TGCAGTGCTGGAGGACAGGCAGAATATAGCAATCAGCCCCAGAATTTT. It yields the protein CSAGGQAEYSNQPQNF. The chain joins TRBV20-1 to TRBJ1-5; 7 bases line up with TRBD1. This CDR3 is built from 16 residues. The germline CDR1 and CDR2 sequences are DFQATT and SNEGSKA (reference sequence).

This clonotype was picked up many times. The chain employs TRBV5-5 and TRBJ2-1; TRBD2 aligns across 7 bases. CDR3 length equals 16 residues. Trimming at V came to 4 bases and at J to 0 bases, leaving 7 bases not matched to a gene. Germline V gives CDR1 SGHKS, CDR2 YYEKEE (reference sequence). The CDR3 DNA sequence: TGTGCCAGCAGCCGTAGCGGGTGGGACTCCTACAATGAGCAGTTCTTC. Translated, it gives CASSRSGWDSYNEQFF.

At least ten counts were recorded for this clonotype. The chain has TRBV10-3 and TRBJ2-5, with 8 bases matching TRBD2. Losses at the gene ends were 5 bases for V and 2 bases for J; bases not matched to a gene: 4. The germline CDR1 and CDR2 sequences are ENHRY and SYGVKD. The CDR3 spans 14 residues. The CDR3 sequence: CAISPGLAQETQYF. DNA for the CDR3: TGTGCCATCAGTCCTGGACTAGCTCAAGAGACCCAGTACTTC.

The J gene is TRBJ2-7, the V gene TRBV7-2; 7 bases are shared with TRBD1. The CDR3 has 13 residues. CDR1 is SGHTA, CDR2 FQGNSA, per germline. The junction had 4 bases not matched to a gene; V was cut back by 5 bases and J by 3 bases. The CDR3 reads CASSRDRSYEQYF. CDR3 bases: TGTGCCAGCAGCCGGGACAGAAGCTACGAGCAGTACTTC.

This clonotype was seen repeatedly, ten times or more. The chain links TRBV12-3 or TRBV12-4 to TRBJ2-1; 8 bases agree with TRBD2. The CDR3 is made up of 14 amino acids. The ends lost 6 bases at V and 6 bases at J; junction bases unmatched: 7. In DNA form, the CDR3 reads TGTGCCAGCAGCTCGGGGGGGGAGTCCAATGAGCAGTTCTTC. Its translation is CASSSGGESNEQFF.

This clonotype was counted ten times or more. This rearrangement joins TRBV6-6 to TRBJ1-1, with D possibly TRBD1 on 6 matching bases. This CDR3 is 12 amino acids long. Trimming took 0 bases from V and 7 from J, leaving 6 bases between them. Germline V CDR1 and CDR2: MNHNY, SVGAGI (reference sequence). The CDR3 here is CASSYSGGEAFF. CDR3 nucleotides: TGTGCCAGCAGTTACTCAGGGGGTGAAGCTTTCTTT.